Sequencing of this T cell receptor beta chain was carried out in a study of T cell repertoires in cytomegalovirus infection. Turning to the study itself: Carrying CMV and the relevant HLA type showed in public TCR beta signatures.

V lost 1 base and J lost 0, with 12 bases in between. The length of the CDR3 is 16 residues. Germline CDR1 SGHAT, CDR2 FQNNGV. In TCRdb, the reads were re-called with MiXCR into one record per CDR3 protein. The profile shows 350,000 to 400,000 distinct CDR3 sequences, roughly 34% of them singletons. This clonotype is termed medium-sized. The antigen remains unidentified. The chain has TRBV11-2 and TRBJ1-1; D gene unclear. This sequence originates from a human donor in good health (CMV status not recorded). Some clones in this sample may be carry-over from other donors' samples. The starting material was cultured PBMCs, obtained from culture after CMV antigen stimulation. The CDR3 loop is CASSLGFGVMNTEAFF. The CDR3 nucleotides read TGTGCCAGCAGCTTAGGGTTCGGGGTCATGAACACTGAAGCTTTCTTT.